Here is one T cell receptor (beta chain) with its context. Its antigen is still unknown. Base quality data are lacking; no much larger clone is found one base away. The data belong to a study of T cell responses to AZD1222 COVID-19 vaccine (dated by TCRdb to the early 2020s). For the study in its entirety: A total of 230 or so trial participants underwent TCR sequencing, of whom 207 received two doses of AZD1222 and about 26 received two doses of the MenACWY control vaccine. Trial participants were enrolled by age into subgroups of 18-55, 56-69 and 70-plus years, and approximately 150, 30 and 60 TCR-sequenced participants, respectively, were included in these subgroups. What the study reported, not specific to this receptor: Because no day 14 peak-response samples were available, the repertoires could be characterized only after the peak T cell response. After two AZD1222 doses, spike-specific TCR breadth and depth were significantly higher than at day 0 and than in MenACWY recipients. Conclusions about previously exposed vaccinees are limited, since just 6 or 7 AZD1222 recipients were seropositive for SARS-CoV-2 at baseline. Participants were mostly white British, with more females than males. The authors suggested clonal diversity may have been underestimated. CD4 TCRs associated with the vaccine covered the entire spike protein, and the dominant responses were in regions 160-218 and 743-854. In the small 56-69-year group, the increase in depth fell short of significance, most likely because of low power. Reportedly, close to half of the unique spike-specific TCRs recognized epitopes lying outside the regions that are mutated in the B.1.351 and B.1.1.7 variants.

Taken from the germline V gene, the CDR1 and CDR2 loops are KGHSH and LQKENI. Taken from cysteine to phenylalanine, the CDR3 has 14 residues. Only the CDR3 DNA is retained, 42 bases long and in frame from the first base. V is cut back by 4 bases and J by 3 bases, with 5 bases in the junction unmatched. The time point label of this sample denotes: baseline before first vaccination. Taken with the paper, the label for treatment or condition translates to: meningococcal conjugate vaccine given as trial control. The vaccinee samples were drawn from two UK trials, COV001 and COV002, one of which was a single-blind randomized controlled phase 2/3 trial testing AZD1222 (ChAdOx1 nCoV-19) in healthy adults. For TCRbeta chain sequencing, PBMC samples were collected from trial participants at day 0 and at day 28 after the second dose. The CDR3 regions of human TCRbeta chains were analyzed by immunosequencing. As for how the authors treated the data: Repertoire TCRs were matched against a reference library of SARS-CoV-2-specific TCRs generated with the MIRA antigen-specificity platform. Breadth was defined as the fraction of unique TCRs that were SARS-CoV-2-associated, and depth was defined as the fraction of total T cells that were SARS-CoV-2-associated. Using the MIRA data, each spike-specific TCR was mapped to the spike region that the TCR reacts to and placed in a CD4 or CD8 class. Log10-transformed breadth and depth values were compared by one-way ANOVA with Sidak's multiple comparisons tests. The table comes from immuneACCESS by way of TCRdb, which keeps in-frame sequences with V and J called. Part of the clones is missing from these tables; in studies checked, under half for an unresolved V gene and the rest for unknown reasons. The V and J calls and clone size are taken from that table; D and trimming were inferred from the DNA. This sample is represented by about 120,000 clones; 70% to 90% of them were singletons. The ten biggest clones cover about 4% of the sample.

This TCR was recovered from an adult in good health. The sequence is built from TRBV18 and TRBJ2-5, and 7 junction bases match TRBD1. The sample consisted of peripheral blood, taken on day 0 of MenACWY control vaccination. CDR3 region: CASSQWDRKETQYF. Here is the DNA: TGTGCCAGCTCACAATGGGACAGAAAAGAGACCCAGTACTTC.